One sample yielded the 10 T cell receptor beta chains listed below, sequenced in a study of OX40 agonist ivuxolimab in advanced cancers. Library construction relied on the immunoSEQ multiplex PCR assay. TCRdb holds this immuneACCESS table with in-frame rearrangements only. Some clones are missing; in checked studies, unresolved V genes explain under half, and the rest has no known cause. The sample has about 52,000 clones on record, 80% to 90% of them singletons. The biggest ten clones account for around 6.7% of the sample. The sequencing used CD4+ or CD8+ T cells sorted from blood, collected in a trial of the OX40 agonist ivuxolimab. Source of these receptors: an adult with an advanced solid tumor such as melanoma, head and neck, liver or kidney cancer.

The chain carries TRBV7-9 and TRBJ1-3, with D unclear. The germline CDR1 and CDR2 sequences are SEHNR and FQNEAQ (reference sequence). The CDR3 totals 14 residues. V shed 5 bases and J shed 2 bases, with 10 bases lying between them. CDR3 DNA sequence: TGTGCCAGCAGCCTCACGGCGGCTGGAAACACCATATATTTT. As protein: CASSLTAAGNTIYF.

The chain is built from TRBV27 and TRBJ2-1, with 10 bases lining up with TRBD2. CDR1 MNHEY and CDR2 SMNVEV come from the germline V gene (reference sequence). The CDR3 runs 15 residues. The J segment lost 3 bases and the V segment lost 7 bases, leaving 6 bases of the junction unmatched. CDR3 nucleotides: TGTGCCAGCATAGCTGTAGCGGGGGGCTACAATGAGCAGTTCTTC. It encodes CASIAVAGGYNEQFF.

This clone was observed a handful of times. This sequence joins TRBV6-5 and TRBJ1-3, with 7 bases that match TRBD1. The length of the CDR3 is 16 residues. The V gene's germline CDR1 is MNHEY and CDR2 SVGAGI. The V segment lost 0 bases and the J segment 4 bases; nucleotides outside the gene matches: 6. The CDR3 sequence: CASSYSRGGLGNTIYF. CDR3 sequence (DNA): TGTGCCAGCAGTTACTCGAGAGGGGGCTTGGGAAACACCATATATTTT.

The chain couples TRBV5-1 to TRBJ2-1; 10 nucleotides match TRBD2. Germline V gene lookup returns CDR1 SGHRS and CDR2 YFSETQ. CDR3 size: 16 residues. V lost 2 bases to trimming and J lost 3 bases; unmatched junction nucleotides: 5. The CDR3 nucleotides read TGCGCCAGCAGCTTAAGTACTAGCGGGGTCTACAATGAGCAGTTCTTC. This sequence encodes CASSLSTSGVYNEQFF.

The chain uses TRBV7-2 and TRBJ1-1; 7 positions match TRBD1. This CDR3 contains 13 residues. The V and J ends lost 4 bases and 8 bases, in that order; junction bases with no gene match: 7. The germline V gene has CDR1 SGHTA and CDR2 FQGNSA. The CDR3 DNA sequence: TGTGCCAGCAGCTCGGACAGGAGGGGAGAAGCTTTCTTT. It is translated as CASSSDRRGEAFF.

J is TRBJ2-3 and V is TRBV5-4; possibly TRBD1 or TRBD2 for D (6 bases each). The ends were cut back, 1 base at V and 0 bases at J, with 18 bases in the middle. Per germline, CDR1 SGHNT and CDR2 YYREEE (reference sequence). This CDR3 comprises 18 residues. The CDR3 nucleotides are TGTGCCAGCAGCTTGCGGGGACCTAGGGGGGTCAGCACAGATACGCAGTATTTT. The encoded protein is CASSLRGPRGVSTDTQYF. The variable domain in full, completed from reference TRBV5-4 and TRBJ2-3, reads ETGVTQSPTHLIKTRGQQVTLRCSSQSGHNTVSWYQQALGQGPQFIFQYYREEENGRGNFPPRFSGLQFPNYSSELNVNALELDDSALYLCASSLRGPRGVSTDTQYFGPGTRLTVL.

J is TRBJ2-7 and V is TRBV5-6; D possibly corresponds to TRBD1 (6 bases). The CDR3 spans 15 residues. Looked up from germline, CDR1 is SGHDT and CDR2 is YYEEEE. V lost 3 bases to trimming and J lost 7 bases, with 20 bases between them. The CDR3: CASSSPTGLSGEQYF. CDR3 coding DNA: TGTGCCAGCAGCTCCCCGACAGGCCTGTCGGGGGAGCAGTACTTC. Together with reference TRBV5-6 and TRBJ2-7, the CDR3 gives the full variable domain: DAGVTQSPTHLIKTRGQQVTLRCSPKSGHDTVSWYQQALGQGPQFIFQYYEEEERQRGNFPDRFSGHQFPNYSSELNVNALLLGDSALYLCASSSPTGLSGEQYFGPGTRLTVT.

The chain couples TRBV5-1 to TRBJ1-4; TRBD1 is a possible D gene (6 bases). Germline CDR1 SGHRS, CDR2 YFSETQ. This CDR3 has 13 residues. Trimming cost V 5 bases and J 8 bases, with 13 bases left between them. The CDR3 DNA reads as TGCGCCAGCAGTTCGGGACAAGCCGAAAAACTGTTTTTT. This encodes CASSSGQAEKLFF. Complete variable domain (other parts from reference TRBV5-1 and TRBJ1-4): KAGVTQTPRYLIKTRGQQVTLSCSPISGHRSVSWYQQTPGQGLQFLFEYFSETQRNKGNFPGRFSGRQFSNSRSEMNVSTLELGDSALYLCASSSGQAEKLFFGSGTQLSVL.

As DNA, the CDR3 is TGTGCCAGCAGTTACGGTTTCGGTAGGGGGGGTGGTGAGCAGTTCTTC. This encodes CASSYGFGRGGGEQFF. This sequence joins TRBV6-5 and TRBJ2-1, with a tentative D call TRBD2 (7 bases). The CDR3 length is 16 residues. V shed 2 bases and J shed 9 bases, with 20 bases lying between them. Germline CDR1 and CDR2: MNHEY and SVGAGI.

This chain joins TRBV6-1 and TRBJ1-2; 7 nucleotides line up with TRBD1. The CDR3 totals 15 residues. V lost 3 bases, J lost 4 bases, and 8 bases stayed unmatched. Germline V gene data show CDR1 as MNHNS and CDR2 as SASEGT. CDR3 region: CASSEPRGDAYGYTF. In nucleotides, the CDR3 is TGTGCCAGCAGTGAGCCCAGGGGGGATGCCTATGGCTACACCTTC.